Shown below are 5 T cell receptor beta chains from a single sample sequenced in a study of regulatory T cells in long-lasting Graves disease. As to time point: newly diagnosed GD, antithyroid drugs for less than 3 months. The TCR library used RNA extracted from PBMCs. TCR beta libraries were built with iRepertoire HTBI primers and Arm-PCR of CDR3 regions. In TCRdb, the multiplex PCR reads were re-called with MiXCR into one record per CDR3 protein. The data contain about 610,000 distinct CDR3 sequences, 15% to 20% of them singletons. Separately, the same data were catalogued under a study of T cells in Graves' hyperthyroidism and ophthalmopathy.

This specimen was peripheral blood mononuclear cells (PBMCs), taken at new diagnosis, from a patient treated with antithyroid drugs. All receptors come from a man aged 18 to 29 with Graves disease.

V usage is TRBV27 and J usage is TRBJ1-1, with D perhaps TRBD1 (6 bases). Trimming shortened V by 7 bases and J by 0 bases, and 12 bases separated the two germline ends. Per the germline V gene, CDR1 is MNHEY and CDR2 is SMNVEV (reference sequence). The CDR3 consists of 14 residues. The CDR3 coding sequence is TGTGCCAGCAATAGGGGGGCCATGAACACTGAAGCTTTCTTT. It is translated as CASNRGAMNTEAFF.

This clonotype was seen repeatedly, ten times or more. The rearrangement uses TRBV15 and TRBJ2-1; no definite D call. Germline values: CDR1 LNHNV, CDR2 YYDKDF (reference sequence). CDR3 length: 16 residues. Trimming removed 0 bases at V and 6 bases at J, with 15 bases between. The CDR3 region is CATSRDPRRLGNEQFF. CDR3 nucleotides: TGTGCCACCAGCAGAGATCCCCGCCGCCTCGGCAATGAGCAGTTCTTC.

This clonotype has at least ten counts. The chain recombines TRBV7-8 with TRBJ1-4; unclear D gene. This CDR3 region has 13 residues. V was shortened by 4 bases and J by 1 base, with 4 bases between the two germline ends. Looked up from germline, CDR1 is SGHVS and CDR2 is FQNEAQ. CDR3 bases: TGTGCCAGCAGCTGGGGAACTAATGAAAAACTGTTTTTT. The encoded protein is CASSWGTNEKLFF. Combining the CDR3 with reference TRBV7-8 and TRBJ1-4 gives the whole variable domain GAGVSQSPRYKVAKRGQDVALRCDPISGHVSLFWYQQALGQGPEFLTYFQNEAQLDKSGLPSDRFFAERPEGSVSTLKIQRTQQEDSAVYLCASSWGTNEKLFFGSGTQLSVL.

The V call is TRBV27, the J call TRBJ1-5; no reliable D call. Looked up from germline, CDR1 is MNHEY and CDR2 is SMNVEV (reference sequence). Trimming shortened V by 5 bases and J by 3 bases, and 14 bases separated the two germline ends. This CDR3 comprises 15 residues. The CDR3 nucleotides are TGTGCCAGCAGTCCCCGGGGTGGGGACAATCAGCCCCAGCATTTT. This codes for CASSPRGGDNQPQHF.

This clonotype has at least ten counts. The chain joins TRBV11-2 to TRBJ1-1; unclear D gene. CDR3 length equals 13 residues. CDR1 is SGHAT, CDR2 FQNNGV, per germline. Trimming cost V 3 bases and J 5 bases, with 10 bases left between them. CDR3 amino acids: CASSFGSATEAFF. CDR3 sequence (DNA): TGTGCCAGCAGCTTCGGGAGCGCAACTGAAGCTTTCTTT.